This TCR beta chain was recovered during a study of blood T cell repertoires in COVID-19 (dated by TCRdb to 2018 to 2020). About the full investigation: Samples from collaborators originated in the United States, Italy and Spain and spanned both the acute and convalescent phases of COVID-19. Where available, HLA class I and class II types were obtained from metadata supplied by the sample provider rather than from assay-based typing. Samples came from the ongoing ImmuneRACE study (first 160 participants) plus 1,254 subjects from 6 global collaborators. A freely available public database, intended as a resource for researchers studying the immune response to SARS-CoV-2, is where the repertoires were released. The material from the prospective study consisted of cDNA or gDNA derived from T cells, B-cell-depleted T cells, or PBMCs. Sample metadata almost always included a de-identified subject ID, COVID-19 status, age in years and sex. Deeply sampled blood TCRbeta repertoires from subjects exposed to, actively infected with, or recovered from COVID-19 were included in the dataset.

This clone showed up just once. Its antigen has not been determined. It has no much larger one-base neighbor in the sample; base qualities were not kept. The immunoSEQ Assay, a bias-controlled multiplex PCR, was used to amplify TCRbeta CDR3 regions from genomic DNA. In the original analysis: Nucleated cell counts per sample were estimated from amplification of reference gene primers within the assay. To quantify the absolute abundance of each unique TCRbeta CDR3 rearrangement, sequence reads were collapsed and filtered. For each sample, productive Simpson clonality was calculated by taking the square root of Simpson's diversity index across productive rearrangements. Drawn from immuneACCESS, this table holds only the in-frame rearrangements with V and J called that TCRdb kept. Clones are partly lost; checked studies trace under half to an unresolved V gene and leave the rest unexplained. For V, J and clone size, that table is used; D and trimming come from the DNA. In all, the sample holds about 370,000 clones, and around 89% of those were seen once. The leading ten clones occupy roughly 0.99% of the sample.

Broader findings and caveats from the paper: The amount of clinical and demographic metadata varied by source and participant and was provided uncurated.

Participants in the prospective study were aged roughly 18 to 90 years, lived in 20 to 30 United States geographic areas, and enrolled through a virtual design. In the prospective study, participants were assigned to cohorts based on the clinical history participants reported in a screening survey and a study questionnaire. Recovered participants in ImmuneRACE Cohort 3 were defined by two consecutive negative NP/OP PCR tests, clearance by a healthcare professional, or resolution of symptoms. In the prospective study, whole blood, serum and a nasopharyngeal or oropharyngeal swab were collected from each participant by mobile phlebotomists. Participants in the prospective study had the option to provide additional blood draws and questionnaires over a roughly two-month period. Blood samples from the prospective study were shipped frozen or at room temperature prior to DNA extraction. Per the germline V gene (reference sequence), SEHNR is the CDR1 and FQNEAQ is the CDR2. From V the trimming removes 5 bases and from J it removes 0 bases, while the gene matches leave 14 bases of the junction unaccounted for. The CDR3 numbers 19 residues from cysteine through phenylalanine. Only the CDR3 portion is preserved as DNA: 57 bases, with reading frame beginning at the first base.

Source material: PBMCs or T cells enriched from blood (not recorded which). Recombination linked TRBV7-9 to TRBJ2-3; the junction holds 10 bases that match TRBD2. The sequence came from a man between 18 and 35 years old who had recovered from COVID-19. Here is the DNA: TGTGCCAGCAGCCGCCCCCCGGGAGCGGGGGGGCCTAGCACAGATACGCAGTATTTT. Its translation is CASSRPPGAGGPSTDTQYF.